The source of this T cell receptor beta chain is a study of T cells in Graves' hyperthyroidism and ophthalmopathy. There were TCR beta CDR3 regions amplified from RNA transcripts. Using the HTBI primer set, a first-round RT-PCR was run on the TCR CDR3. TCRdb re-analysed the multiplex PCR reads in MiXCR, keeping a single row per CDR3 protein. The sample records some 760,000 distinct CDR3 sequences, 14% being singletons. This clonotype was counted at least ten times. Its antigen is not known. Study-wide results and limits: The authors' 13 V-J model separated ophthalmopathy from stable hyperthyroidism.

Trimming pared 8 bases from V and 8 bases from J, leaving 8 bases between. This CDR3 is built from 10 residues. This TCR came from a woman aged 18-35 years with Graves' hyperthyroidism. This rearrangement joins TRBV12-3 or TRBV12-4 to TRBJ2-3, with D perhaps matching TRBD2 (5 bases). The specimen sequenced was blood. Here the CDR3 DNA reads TGTGCCAGCTGGGCGGGTACGCAGTATTTT. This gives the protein CASWAGTQYF.